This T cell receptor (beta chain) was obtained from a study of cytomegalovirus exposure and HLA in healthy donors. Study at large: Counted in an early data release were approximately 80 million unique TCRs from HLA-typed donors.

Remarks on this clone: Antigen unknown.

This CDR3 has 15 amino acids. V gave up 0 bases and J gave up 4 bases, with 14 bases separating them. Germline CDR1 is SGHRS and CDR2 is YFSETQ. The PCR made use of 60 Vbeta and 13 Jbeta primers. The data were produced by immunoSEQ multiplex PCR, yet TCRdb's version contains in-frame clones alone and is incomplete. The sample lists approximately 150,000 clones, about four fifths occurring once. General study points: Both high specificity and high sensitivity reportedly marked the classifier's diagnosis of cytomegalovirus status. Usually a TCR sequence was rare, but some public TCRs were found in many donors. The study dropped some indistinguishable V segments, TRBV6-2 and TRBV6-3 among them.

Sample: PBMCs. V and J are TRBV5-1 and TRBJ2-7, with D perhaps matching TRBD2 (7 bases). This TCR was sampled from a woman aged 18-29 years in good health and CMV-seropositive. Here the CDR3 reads CASSLGPGGLYEQYF. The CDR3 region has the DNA TGCGCCAGCAGCTTGGGGCCGGGGGGCCTTTACGAGCAGTACTTC.